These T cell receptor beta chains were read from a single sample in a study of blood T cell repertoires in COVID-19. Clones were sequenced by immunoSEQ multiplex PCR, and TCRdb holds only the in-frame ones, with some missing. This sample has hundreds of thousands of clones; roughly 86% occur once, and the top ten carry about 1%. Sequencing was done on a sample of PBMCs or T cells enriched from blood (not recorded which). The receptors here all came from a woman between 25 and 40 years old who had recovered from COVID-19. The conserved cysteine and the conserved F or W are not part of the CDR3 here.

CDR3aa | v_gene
ASSRGTVPGFSPLH | TRBV14
ASSLLGRTGELF | TRBV5-6
ASRPRGWYEQY | TRBV2
ASSPRGGGSSYEQY | TRBV11-2
ASSLGRSEQF | TRBV7-3
ASSEQEETQY | TRBV5-4
ASSSPLVVGQGANTIY | TRBV4-2
ASSDTSDPYNEQF | TRBV6-4
ASSPPALAKNIQY | TRBV18
ASSLEWGRNEKLF | TRBV7-2
AVLQGYEQY | TRBV6-5
ASSGGGNTGELF | TRBV30
ASSPQGQGPGNSPLH | TRBV5-4
ASRRTGTGDSGYT | TRBV28
ASGLVGLAGNIQY | TRBV12-5
ASSSRGTGDYNEQF | TRBV11-3
ASSYPRVAHAHTQY | TRBV6-7
SVGRDGGDGYT | TRBV29-1
ASSLEGRETQY | TRBV5-4
ASSRRGGTAYEQY | TRBV19
ASSYMAGGAYGYT | TRBV6-5
ASSLARIGELF | TRBV7-8
ASSLVGLAGGETQY | TRBV11-2
ASSGQYNTEAF | TRBV27
ASSLSFTEAF | TRBV28
ASSASGESYNSPLH | TRBV9
ASSFVGGTDTQY | TRBV11-2
ASSQEITTGAGNTIY | TRBV4-3
ASSLQGNTEAF | TRBV28
APRGGVNYGYT | TRBV24-1
ASSGGLAGSSSYNEQF | TRBV9
ASSLGPGTQY | TRBV12-3/TRBV12-4
ASSPASGRAPDTQY | TRBV18
ASTPGWSGREQY | TRBV28
AWSTGFSGNTIY | TRBV30
ASRAGGSYGYT | TRBV7-2
ASRRLGLPRGGLF | TRBV6-5
ATTRDLSSYEQY | TRBV5-1
ASVVETGGGYT | TRBV2
ASSLGRNTEAF | TRBV7-7
ASSANDSPLGSPLH | TRBV9
ASSPLGAMNTEAF | TRBV3-1/TRBV3-2
ATKIDRDYGYT | TRBV6-5
ASRHSGSGRALHEQF | TRBV11-2
ASSLPTGGQETQY | TRBV28
ASSLFRVGQPQH | TRBV28
ATSRDGLSINEQF | TRBV15
ASSHPSGGNSPLH | TRBV4-1